The clone carrying this TCR beta chain showed up many times. These data belong to a study of T cells after yellow fever vaccination. Using its own MiXCR run on the 5' RACE reads, TCRdb lists one record per CDR3 protein. Altogether about 74,000 distinct CDR3 sequences are present, roughly 6.9% being singletons, with the ten largest covering around a third. The V gene's germline CDR1 is SGHKS and CDR2 YYEKEE (reference sequence). The V gene end was trimmed by 4 bases and the J gene end by 2 bases; junction bases not matched to a gene: 8. The CDR3 totals 15 residues. The sample was CD8+ T cells sorted from PBMCs, taken 4 to 6 days after the first yellow fever vaccination. This TCR was sampled from a man aged 18 to 30 who received the YFV17D yellow fever vaccine. This chain links TRBV5-5 with TRBJ2-7, with 8 bases identical to TRBD1. Here the CDR3 reads CASSPNRGSTYEQYF. CDR3 DNA sequence: TGTGCCAGCAGCCCTAACAGGGGGTCCACCTACGAGCAGTACTTC.